This note documents a single T cell receptor beta chain sequence. Antigen unknown. Germline CDR1 SNHLY, CDR2 FYNNEI. The CDR3 spans 14 residues. The trim removed 8 bases at V and 7 bases at J, leaving 12 bases unmatched. The data were obtained in a study of T cells in Graves' hyperthyroidism and ophthalmopathy. The investigators amplified TCR beta CDR3 regions from RNA transcripts. HTBI primers were used for first-round RT-PCR of the TCR CDR3. TCRdb called the multiplex PCR reads again in MiXCR, with one record for every CDR3 protein. Here the sample spans a few hundred thousand distinct CDR3 sequences, approximately 44% being singletons. Study observations and caveats: Most clonotypes expanded in the thyroid (above 0.001) were also present in blood.

The hyperthyroidism patients had all been newly diagnosed, and their disease duration was under 2 months. Their ages ranged from 18 to 65 years. The sequence was collected from a woman under 30 with Graves' hyperthyroidism. The chain combines TRBV2 with TRBJ2-7; TRBD1 agrees at 9 bases. The material sequenced was peripheral blood or thyroid tissue (not recorded which). CDR3 coding DNA: TGTGCCAGCGGGACAGGGTTCGGGAACACTGAGCAGTACTTC. This sequence encodes CASGTGFGNTEQYF. Variable domain in full (rest from reference TRBV2 and TRBJ2-7): EPEVTQTPSHQVTQMGQEVILRCVPISNHLYFYWYRQILGQKVEFLVSFYNNEISEKSEIFDDQFSVERPDGSNFTLKIRSTKLEDSAMYFCASGTGFGNTEQYFGPGTRLTVT.